This T cell receptor (beta chain) was captured by sequencing in a study of blood T cell repertoires in COVID-19. The overall study: Whether acute or convalescent, the COVID-19 samples came from the United States, Italy and Spain. PBMCs, B-cell-depleted T cells, or T cells provided the cDNA or gDNA that made up the material.

Original data processing: Scientists estimated how many nucleated cells there were by amplifying reference gene primers. Here immunoSEQ multiplex PCR was the method, and the copy in TCRdb shows in-frame clones only, minus some. Clone size and V and J calls were adopted from that table, with D and trimming inferred from the DNA. The table lists about 250,000 clones, 85% to 90% of them singletons. Seattle patient enrollment occurred during active infection, with longitudinal follow-up thereafter. Trimming took 3 bases from V and 0 from J; bases not matched to a gene: 6. This CDR3 is built from 19 residues. Germline V gives CDR1 MGHRA, CDR2 YSYEKL.

Material: peripheral blood. The clonotype originates from a woman aged 55-75 years with COVID-19, enrolled during active disease. This chain uses TRBV4-1 with TRBJ2-4, with TRBD2 matching 15 bases. The CDR3 nucleotides read TGCGCCAGCAGCCACGGACTAGCGGGGGGGCCCTTAGCCAAAAACATTCAGTACTTC. As protein: CASSHGLAGGPLAKNIQYF.